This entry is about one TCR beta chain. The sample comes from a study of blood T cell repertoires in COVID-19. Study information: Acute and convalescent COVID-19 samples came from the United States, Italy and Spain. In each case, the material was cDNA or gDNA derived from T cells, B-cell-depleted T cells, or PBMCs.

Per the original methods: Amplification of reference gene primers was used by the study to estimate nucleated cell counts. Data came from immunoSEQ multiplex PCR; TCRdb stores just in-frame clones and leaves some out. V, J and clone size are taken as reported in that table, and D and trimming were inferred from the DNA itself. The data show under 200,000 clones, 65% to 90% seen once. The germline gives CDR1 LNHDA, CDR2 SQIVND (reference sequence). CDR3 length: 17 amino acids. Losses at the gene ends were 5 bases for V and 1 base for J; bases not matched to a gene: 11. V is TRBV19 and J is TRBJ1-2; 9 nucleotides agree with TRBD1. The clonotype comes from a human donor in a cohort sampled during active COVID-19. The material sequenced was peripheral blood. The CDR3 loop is CASSVLPGQGINYGYTF. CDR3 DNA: TGTGCCAGTAGTGTGCTACCGGGACAGGGCATTAACTATGGCTACACCTTC.